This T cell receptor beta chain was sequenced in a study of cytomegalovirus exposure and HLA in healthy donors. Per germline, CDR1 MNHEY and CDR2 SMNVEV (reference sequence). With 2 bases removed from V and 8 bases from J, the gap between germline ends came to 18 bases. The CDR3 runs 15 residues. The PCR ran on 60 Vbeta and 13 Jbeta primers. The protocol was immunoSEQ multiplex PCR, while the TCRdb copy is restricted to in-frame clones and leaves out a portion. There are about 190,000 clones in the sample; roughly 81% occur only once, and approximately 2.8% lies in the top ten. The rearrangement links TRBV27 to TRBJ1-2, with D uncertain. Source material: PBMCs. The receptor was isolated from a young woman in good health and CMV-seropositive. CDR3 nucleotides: TGTGCCAGCAGTTTAACTAGGGATCTCGGTGGCGGCTACACCTTC. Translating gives CASSLTRDLGGGYTF.